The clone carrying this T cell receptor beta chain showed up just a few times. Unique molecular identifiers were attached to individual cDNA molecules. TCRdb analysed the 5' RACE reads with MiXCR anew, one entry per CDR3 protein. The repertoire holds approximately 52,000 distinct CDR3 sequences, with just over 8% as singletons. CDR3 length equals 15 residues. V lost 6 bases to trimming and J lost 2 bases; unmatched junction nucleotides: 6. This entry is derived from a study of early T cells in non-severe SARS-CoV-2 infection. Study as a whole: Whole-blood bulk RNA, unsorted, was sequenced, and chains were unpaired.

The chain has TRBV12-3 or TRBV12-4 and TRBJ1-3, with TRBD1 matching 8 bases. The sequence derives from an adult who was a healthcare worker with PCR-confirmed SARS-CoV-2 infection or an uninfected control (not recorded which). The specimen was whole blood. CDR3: CASRPGQAPGNTIYF. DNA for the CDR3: TGTGCCAGCAGGCCGGGACAGGCTCCTGGAAACACCATATATTTT.